One sample yielded the 9 T cell receptor beta chains listed below, sequenced in a study of T cell repertoires in cytomegalovirus infection. Their antigens remain unidentified. TCRdb reprocessed the reads with MiXCR, giving one entry per CDR3 protein. The sample has tens of thousands of distinct CDR3 sequences, roughly a fifth seen once. The specimen comprised CD8+ T cells from cultured PBMCs, sampled from culture after CMV antigen stimulation. The receptors originated from a human donor in good health (CMV status not recorded). Some clones in this sample may be carry-over from other donors' samples.

This clonotype was observed at least ten times. The chain uses TRBV7-9 and TRBJ2-3; maybe TRBD1 (5 bases). The V end was cut by 4 bases, the J end by 2 bases, with 10 bases between. The germline CDR1 and CDR2 sequences are SEHNR and FQNEAQ (reference sequence). The CDR3 has 14 residues. CDR3 DNA: TGTGCCAGCAGCTCGGACACTTCCACAGATACGCAGTATTTT. Residues: CASSSDTSTDTQYF.

This clonotype was picked up a small number of times. V gene TRBV20-1 combines with J gene TRBJ1-2; D gene ambiguous. Germline CDR1 and CDR2: DFQATT and SNEGSKA (reference sequence). V dropped 0 bases and J dropped 4 bases, with 18 bases sitting between them. CDR3 size: 16 residues. The CDR3 sequence is CSAREGVKELVYGYTF. The CDR3 DNA is TGCAGTGCTAGAGAGGGTGTAAAGGAACTAGTCTATGGCTACACCTTC.

The chain combines TRBV19 with TRBJ1-2; no firm D call. The CDR3 loop spans 16 amino acids. V gave up 5 bases and J gave up 3 bases, with 19 bases separating them. Germline values: CDR1 LNHDA, CDR2 SQIVND (reference sequence). CDR3 nucleotide sequence: TGTGCCAGTAGTCCCTCCCACGGCCGCCTCGACTATGGCTACACCTTC. Translation: CASSPSHGRLDYGYTF. Full variable domain (missing parts from reference TRBV19 and TRBJ1-2): DGGITQSPKYLFRKEGQNVTLSCEQNLNHDAMYWYRQDPGQGLRLIYYSQIVNDFQKGDIAEGYSVSREKKESFPLTVTSAQKNPTAFYLCASSPSHGRLDYGYTFGSGTRLTVV.

The J gene is TRBJ2-1, the V gene TRBV4-3; a possible D gene is TRBD2 (5 bases). The CDR3 has 17 residues. V was cut by 0 bases and J by 0 bases, with 12 bases left in between. Germline V gene data show CDR1 as LGHNA and CDR2 as YSLEER. In DNA, the CDR3 is TGCGCCAGCAGCCAAGATGGCGGGCGACCCTCCTACAATGAGCAGTTCTTC. Translating it yields CASSQDGGRPSYNEQFF.

The rearrangement uses TRBV27 and TRBJ1-1, with TRBD1 matching over 7 bases. Germline CDR1 MNHEY, CDR2 SMNVEV (reference sequence). J was trimmed by 0 bases and V by 10 bases; bases with no gene match: 5. There are 13 residues in the CDR3. The CDR3 reads CATGQALNTEAFF. The CDR3 DNA reads as TGTGCCACCGGACAGGCCCTGAACACTGAAGCTTTCTTT.

This clonotype was seen only a few times. The chain uses TRBV7-9 and TRBJ2-5; D unclear. CDR3 length: 12 residues. V was shortened by 4 bases and J by 0 bases, with 3 bases between the two germline ends. CDR1 and CDR2 (germline): SEHNR, FQNEAQ (reference sequence). CDR3 loop: CASSSYQETQYF. The DNA of the CDR3 is TGTGCCAGCAGCTCCTACCAAGAGACCCAGTACTTC.

The chain recombines TRBV4-3 with TRBJ2-2, with a tentative D call TRBD2 (8 bases). The CDR3 sequence is 17 residues long. V lost 5 bases, J lost 5 bases, and 21 bases lay in between. Germline V gives CDR1 LGHNA, CDR2 YSLEER. Written as DNA, the CDR3 is TGCGCCAGCAGCTTCAGAGGGGGCGGGAGGAGTACCGGGGAGCTGTTTTTT. Its protein is CASSFRGGGRSTGELFF.

This clonotype is medium-sized. CDR3 nucleotides: TGTGCCAGCAGTTTGAGACAGTACCGACTAGCGGGAGACAATGAGCAGTTCTTC. As protein: CASSLRQYRLAGDNEQFF. This chain uses TRBV28 with TRBJ2-1, with 12 bases that match TRBD2. CDR1 is MDHEN, CDR2 SYDVKM, per germline. With V trimmed by 3 bases and J by 5 bases, 11 bases remained unmatched. The CDR3 is 18 residues long. The complete variable domain, with remaining parts taken from reference TRBV28 and TRBJ2-1, reads DVKVTQSSRYLVKRTGEKVFLECVQDMDHENMFWYRQDPGLGLRLIYFSYDVKMKEKGDIPEGYSVSREKKERFSLILESASTNQTSMYLCASSLRQYRLAGDNEQFFGPGTRLTVL.

This sequence joins TRBV19 and TRBJ1-5; no clear D gene. The germline gives CDR1 LNHDA, CDR2 SQIVND (reference sequence). The CDR3 is 13 amino acids. Trimming shortened V by 1 base and J by 1 base, and 2 bases separated the two germline ends. The CDR3 sequence: CASSIASNQPQHF. The CDR3 DNA sequence: TGTGCCAGTAGTATAGCAAGCAATCAGCCCCAGCATTTT.